This paragraph reports one TCR beta chain. Its antigen is not known. The data were obtained in a study of OX40 agonist ivuxolimab in advanced cancers. Study-wide points: CD4+ and CD8+ blood T cells expanded clonally by week 6 at 0.1 to 3.0 mg/kg. On average, a greater number of expanded clones characterised CD8+ T cells relative to CD4+.

The germline CDR1 and CDR2 sequences are MDHEN and SYDVKM. The CDR3 consists of 16 residues. Trimming stripped 7 bases from V and 4 bases from J, with 19 bases between. Assay: immunoSEQ multiplex PCR; the TCRdb copy retains only in-frame clones and omits some. This sample has around 100,000 clones, with roughly nine tenths found just once. This clonotype was obtained from an adult with an advanced solid tumor such as melanoma, head and neck, liver or kidney cancer. The genes are TRBV28 and TRBJ2-2; a possible D gene is TRBD2 (5 bases). Sequencing was performed on CD4+ or CD8+ T cells sorted from blood, taken in a trial of the OX40 agonist ivuxolimab. This CDR3 is CASISSLALRTGELFF. CDR3 nucleotide sequence: TGTGCCAGCATCTCCTCCCTAGCCTTACGCACCGGGGAGCTGTTTTTT. Full variable domain (outside the CDR3, taken from reference TRBV28 and TRBJ2-2): DVKVTQSSRYLVKRTGEKVFLECVQDMDHENMFWYRQDPGLGLRLIYFSYDVKMKEKGDIPEGYSVSREKKERFSLILESASTNQTSMYLCASISSLALRTGELFFGEGSRLTVL.